The entry below gives a single TCR beta chain sequence along with its context. Original processing methods: Estimation of nucleated cell counts was performed using reference gene primer amplification. The method was immunoSEQ multiplex PCR; TCRdb's version includes in-frame clones alone and lacks a portion of them. V, J and clone size reflect that table, while D and trimming were determined from the DNA. The repertoire holds around 280,000 clones, with around 88% as singletons. The data stem from a study of blood T cell repertoires in COVID-19. In the study overall: Whether acute or convalescent, the COVID-19 samples came from the United States, Italy and Spain. The analysed material was cDNA or gDNA that came from T cells, B-cell-depleted T cells, or PBMCs.

This TCR came from a young woman who had recovered from COVID-19. The sequencing sample was made of peripheral blood.

CDR3 amino acids: CASSPSTGRGPQWAFF. The CDR3 DNA is TGTGCCAGCAGCCCCTCAACGGGGCGGGGGCCCCAATGGGCGTTCTTC. The V and J genes are TRBV7-9 and TRBJ2-1; possibly TRBD2 for D (7 bases). The germline CDR1 and CDR2 sequences are SEHNR and FQNEAQ (reference sequence). The CDR3 has 16 residues. With 5 bases removed from V and 15 bases from J, the gap between germline ends came to 29 bases.